This TCR beta chain came from a study of regulatory T cells in long-lasting Graves disease. At the level of the study: Under 3 months of antithyroid drugs had been taken by newly diagnosed Graves' patients. Whole-study findings and limits: TCR diversity was lower in persistent Graves' patients (versus newly diagnosed ones).

A remark on this clonotype: The antigen remains unidentified.

Arm-PCR of CDR3 regions and iRepertoire HTBI primers were used to build TCR beta libraries. TCRdb reprocessed the multiplex PCR reads with MiXCR, giving one entry per CDR3 protein. This table holds 300,000 to 450,000 distinct CDR3 sequences, around a sixth found once. After removal of 0 bases from V and 1 base from J, the junction contained 10 bases not matched to a gene. Germline V lookup: CDR1 SGHRS, CDR2 YFSETQ. The CDR3 is 20 residues long. As for time point: newly diagnosed GD, antithyroid drugs for less than 3 months. Extracted RNA from PBMCs served as the source of the TCR library. It was an endocrinology department in Xi'an, China, that provided the patients.

Specimen: peripheral blood mononuclear cells (PBMCs), collected at new diagnosis, from a patient treated with antithyroid drugs. This sequence was found in a female donor with Graves disease. The rearrangement joins TRBV5-1 to TRBJ2-6; TRBD2 agrees at 10 bases. The CDR3 is CASSLGWEREGQSGANVLTF. The CDR3 DNA follows: TGCGCCAGCAGCTTGGGATGGGAGCGGGAGGGCCAGTCTGGGGCCAACGTCCTGACTTTC.